This passage covers 27 T cell receptor beta chains from one sample sequenced in a study of blood T cell repertoires in COVID-19. Produced via immunoSEQ multiplex PCR; TCRdb's table is partial and in-frame only. The data show some 250,000 clones, with roughly 88% seen just once and 0.7% held by the top ten. The sequencing input was peripheral blood. All receptors come from a human donor in a cohort sampled during active COVID-19.

This clone was picked up a small number of times. The rearrangement uses TRBV4-2 and TRBJ1-5; a possible D gene is TRBD1 (5 bases). This CDR3 spans 14 amino acids. Between the trimmed V and J ends, which lost 4 bases and 1 base, there was a span of 8 bases. The V gene's germline CDR1 is LGHNA and CDR2 YNFKEQ. The CDR3 region is CASSRGESNQPQHF. CDR3 DNA sequence: TGTGCCAGCAGCCGGGGGGAGAGCAATCAGCCCCAGCATTTT.

The CDR3 bases are TGCGCCAGCAGCCCGTCCCAGGGGCCCCAAGAGACCCAGTACTTC. Encoded protein: CASSPSQGPQETQYF. The rearrangement links TRBV4-3 to TRBJ2-5, with D tentatively TRBD1 (6 bases). Germline-derived CDR1 and CDR2 are LGHNA and YSLEER. V shed 4 bases and J shed 1 base, with 13 bases lying between them. The CDR3 runs to 15 residues.

This sequence joins TRBV5-1 and TRBJ2-7, with 7 bases aligning to TRBD1. The germline V gene encodes CDR1 SGHRS and CDR2 YFSETQ. Trimming at V came to 0 bases and at J to 3 bases, leaving 6 bases not matched to a gene. The CDR3 extends over 15 amino acids. CDR3 protein: CASSLEGAPLYEQYF. CDR3 in DNA: TGCGCCAGCAGCTTGGAGGGGGCCCCCCTCTACGAGCAGTACTTC.

The CDR3: CASSYFNPLGQGAIYGYTF. CDR3 nucleotides: TGTGCCAGCAGCTACTTCAACCCCCTCGGGCAGGGGGCGATCTATGGCTACACCTTC. The chain joins TRBV7-2 to TRBJ1-2, with 8 bases lining up with TRBD1. CDR1 and CDR2 (germline): SGHTA, FQGNSA. The CDR3 runs 19 residues. The V gene end was trimmed by 4 bases and the J gene end by 4 bases; junction bases not matched to a gene: 20.

This chain connects TRBV7-3 to TRBJ2-1; TRBD1 is a possible D gene (5 bases). Germline lookup yields CDR1 SGHTA and CDR2 FQGTGA. V was pared by 1 base and J by 5 bases, with 15 bases between. The CDR3 has 16 amino acids. The CDR3 loop reads CASSLNRQGIHNEQFF. Here the CDR3 DNA reads TGTGCCAGCAGCTTAAACCGCCAGGGAATCCACAATGAGCAGTTCTTC.

The V gene is TRBV30, the J gene TRBJ2-7; weak D call: TRBD1 (6 bases). The CDR3 spans 15 residues. The germline V and J ends were trimmed by 2 bases and 0 bases, with 14 bases remaining between them. Germline values: CDR1 GTSNPN, CDR2 SVGIG (reference sequence). DNA of the CDR3: TGTGCCTGGAGTAATCTGGTAGGGGGCTCCTACGAGCAGTACTTC. Its translation is CAWSNLVGGSYEQYF.

The chain is built from TRBV19 and TRBJ2-3, with TRBD1 identical over 10 bases. The CDR3 runs 14 residues. Germline trimming cut 6 bases from V and 7 bases from J; bases unmatched to any gene: 7. Germline V CDR1 and CDR2: LNHDA, SQIVND (reference sequence). The CDR3 protein is CASRTRDRGYTQYF. In DNA, the CDR3 is TGTGCCAGTAGAACTCGGGACAGGGGTTATACGCAGTATTTT.

This clone was detected once. The rearrangement links TRBV4-3 to TRBJ2-7, with a weak D call TRBD1 (5 bases). CDR1 and CDR2 from the germline V gene are LGHNA and YSLEER. V dropped 3 bases and J dropped 2 bases, with 23 bases sitting between them. The CDR3 covers 18 residues. The CDR3 nucleotides read TGCGCCAGCAGCCACAGATCCATTCAGGGCACTCACCCCTACGAGCAGTACTTC. The encoded protein is CASSHRSIQGTHPYEQYF.

The chain recombines TRBV4-3 with TRBJ2-1; possibly TRBD1 for D (6 bases). V was trimmed by 1 base and J by 0 bases, leaving 10 bases between them. The CDR3 spans 16 residues. CDR1 is LGHNA and CDR2 is YSLEER in the germline V gene. The CDR3 region is CASSQADRSSYNEQFF. The CDR3 DNA reads TGCGCCAGCAGCCAAGCCGACAGGAGCTCCTACAATGAGCAGTTCTTC.

The chain has TRBV28 and TRBJ2-7; possible D gene TRBD1, 6 bases. The germline V and J ends were trimmed by 4 bases and 5 bases, with 15 bases remaining between them. The V gene's germline CDR1 is MDHEN and CDR2 SYDVKM. The CDR3 loop spans 14 amino acids. The CDR3 loop is CASSSTGLENEQYF. The CDR3 DNA sequence: TGTGCCAGCAGTTCCACAGGGTTAGAAAACGAGCAGTACTTC. Complete variable domain (other parts from reference TRBV28 and TRBJ2-7): DVKVTQSSRYLVKRTGEKVFLECVQDMDHENMFWYRQDPGLGLRLIYFSYDVKMKEKGDIPEGYSVSREKKERFSLILESASTNQTSMYLCASSSTGLENEQYFGPGTRLTVT.

V is TRBV12-3 or TRBV12-4 and J is TRBJ2-1; possibly TRBD2 for D (6 bases). This CDR3 comprises 13 residues. V was clipped by 5 bases and J by 9 bases, with 14 bases between them. The chain's CDR3 is CASSTKVGGEQFF. In nucleotides, the CDR3 is TGTGCCAGCAGTACCAAAGTGGGAGGTGAGCAGTTCTTC.

The chain joins TRBV7-6 to TRBJ2-7, with TRBD2 identical over 11 bases. Germline V gene lookup returns CDR1 SGHVS and CDR2 FNYEAQ. V shed 5 bases, J shed 6 bases, and the junction held 9 bases outside the gene matches. The CDR3 spans 15 residues. The CDR3 loop reads CASSPPGLAVFEQYF. In nucleotides, the CDR3 is TGTGCCAGCAGCCCGCCGGGACTAGCGGTGTTCGAGCAGTACTTC. Together with reference TRBV7-6 and TRBJ2-7, the CDR3 gives the full variable domain: GAGVSQSPRYKVTKRGQDVALRCDPISGHVSLYWYRQALGQGPEFLTYFNYEAQQDKSGLPNDRFSAERPEGSISTLTIQRTEQRDSAMYRCASSPPGLAVFEQYFGPGTRLTVT.

The chain couples TRBV19 to TRBJ2-7, with 9 positions matching TRBD1. This CDR3 contains 15 residues. Germline V gene data show CDR1 as LNHDA and CDR2 as SQIVND (reference sequence). The trim removed 4 bases at V and 3 bases at J, leaving 7 bases unmatched. CDR3 region: CASSKGDRAFYEQYF. CDR3 sequence (DNA): TGTGCCAGTAGTAAGGGGGACAGGGCCTTCTACGAGCAGTACTTC.

This CDR3 is CASSPTYYTSERDNEQFF. CDR3 nucleotides: TGTGCCAGCAGCCCAACATACTATACTAGCGAGAGGGACAATGAGCAGTTCTTC. The rearrangement links TRBV7-7 to TRBJ2-1; the match to TRBD2 covers 7 bases. CDR1 and CDR2 (germline): SSHAT, FNYEAQ (reference sequence). V lost 5 bases, J lost 5 bases, and 18 bases stayed unmatched. The CDR3 is 18 amino acids.

The gene calls are TRBV6-2 or TRBV6-3 and TRBJ2-3; 8 positions agree with TRBD1. CDR1 MNHEY and CDR2 SVGEGT come from the germline V gene. There are 16 residues in the CDR3. Trimming at V came to 0 bases and at J to 6 bases, leaving 8 bases not matched to a gene. CDR3 in amino acids: CASSYSYRGSSDTQYF. CDR3 nucleotides: TGTGCCAGCAGTTACTCGTACAGGGGGTCCTCGGATACGCAGTATTTT.

This chain joins TRBV5-1 and TRBJ1-1; D uncertain. CDR3 length: 14 amino acids. Germline assignment: CDR1 SGHRS and CDR2 YFSETQ. The V end lost 2 bases, the J end lost 1 base, and 9 bases lay between the germline ends. The CDR3 here is CASSLHHANTEAFF. Written as DNA, the CDR3 is TGCGCCAGCAGCTTACACCATGCGAACACTGAAGCTTTCTTT.

In its sample, this clone was seen once. The sample carries other DNA sequences with the same CDR3. The rearrangement links TRBV30 to TRBJ2-1; D remains ambiguous. The CDR3 totals 11 residues. Germline CDR1 reads GTSNPN; CDR2 reads SVGIG (reference sequence). The V and J ends lost 0 bases and 7 bases respectively, with 4 bases between them. CDR3 sequence: CAWSVLNEQFF. Written as DNA, the CDR3 is TGTGCCTGGAGTGTTCTTAATGAGCAGTTCTTC.

The V gene is TRBV6-5, the J gene TRBJ2-3; D is unclear. This CDR3 contains 16 residues. Germline V gives CDR1 MNHEY, CDR2 SVGAGI. The V gene lost 2 bases and the J gene lost 1 base, with 13 bases spanning the gap. The CDR3 sequence: CASSYGNFQGTDTQYF. The CDR3, as DNA: TGTGCCAGCAGTTACGGTAACTTCCAAGGCACAGATACGCAGTATTTT.

There are a few counts of this clone. The CDR3 nucleotides read TGTGCCAGCAGCTCAGGGGGTAGCTCCTACGAGCAGTACTTC. It encodes CASSSGGSSYEQYF. This sequence joins TRBV7-2 and TRBJ2-7, with 7 bases fitting TRBD1. The V and J ends lost 4 bases and 0 bases, in that order; junction bases with no gene match: 3. Germline V gene sequence: CDR1 SGHTA, CDR2 FQGNSA. The CDR3 contains 14 residues. The whole variable domain, remainder taken from reference TRBV7-2 and TRBJ2-7, is GAGVSQSPSNKVTEKGKDVELRCDPISGHTALYWYRQSLGQGLEFLIYFQGNSAPDKSGLPSDRFSAERTGGSVSTLTIQRTQQEDSAVYLCASSSGGSSYEQYFGPGTRLTVT.

V gene TRBV24-1 combines with J gene TRBJ1-2; D is ambiguous. Trimming shortened V by 2 bases and J by 6 bases, and 15 bases separated the two germline ends. Germline values: CDR1 KGHDR, CDR2 SFDVKD. There are 15 residues in the CDR3. DNA for the CDR3: TGTGCCACCAGTGATTCCCATGACAAGATCGATGGCTACACCTTC. Translation gives CATSDSHDKIDGYTF.

In this sample, this clone turned up a few times. The chain couples TRBV7-8 to TRBJ1-1; D might be TRBD1 (5 bases). The V gene's germline CDR1 is SGHVS and CDR2 FQNEAQ. The CDR3 contains 14 residues. Trimming shortened V by 1 base and J by 1 base, and 7 bases separated the two germline ends. CDR3 DNA sequence: TGTGCCAGCAGCTTAGTAACAGGGAACACTGAAGCTTTCTTT. It codes for CASSLVTGNTEAFF. The whole variable domain, filled in from reference TRBV7-8 and TRBJ1-1, reads GAGVSQSPRYKVAKRGQDVALRCDPISGHVSLFWYQQALGQGPEFLTYFQNEAQLDKSGLPSDRFFAERPEGSVSTLKIQRTQQEDSAVYLCASSLVTGNTEAFFGQGTRLTVV.

The V and J genes are TRBV5-1 and TRBJ1-2; 11 bases match TRBD1. Germline values: CDR1 SGHRS, CDR2 YFSETQ. Unmatched junction bases numbered 8, after V lost 3 bases and J lost 4 bases. The CDR3 sequence is 16 residues long. CDR3 loop: CASSSYGGQGGYGYTF. Here the CDR3 DNA reads TGCGCCAGCAGCTCCTATGGGGGACAGGGGGGCTATGGCTACACCTTC.

This clone was counted only a few times. CDR3 loop: CASRGLLYNEQFF. The CDR3 region has the DNA TGTGCCAGCAGGGGCCTTCTCTACAATGAGCAGTTCTTC. The V and J genes are TRBV7-6 and TRBJ2-1; D call uncertain. Germline V gene lookup returns CDR1 SGHVS and CDR2 FNYEAQ. There are 13 residues in the CDR3. Trimming left V 6 bases short and J 3 bases short, with 9 bases between.

The V call is TRBV7-9, the J call TRBJ1-2, with 7 bases matching TRBD1. The CDR3 contains 14 residues. J lost 8 bases, V lost 5 bases, and 11 bases had no gene match. The germline V gene has CDR1 SEHNR and CDR2 FQNEAQ (reference sequence). As DNA, the CDR3 is TGTGCCAGCAGCGAGACGAAGGGGGCGAGCGGCTACACCTTC. Its translation is CASSETKGASGYTF.

A single count supports this clone. The chain is built from TRBV19 and TRBJ1-5; the D gene is possibly TRBD1 (6 bases). The CDR3 runs to 16 residues. V gave up 5 bases and J gave up 3 bases, with 17 bases separating them. CDR1 and CDR2 (germline): LNHDA, SQIVND (reference sequence). The CDR3 protein is CASSWSPTGSNQPQHF. CDR3 DNA sequence: TGTGCCAGTAGTTGGAGTCCTACAGGGTCCAATCAGCCCCAGCATTTT.

This sequence joins TRBV21-1 and TRBJ2-2; the table's TRBD1 call for D was not verified on the DNA. TRBV21-1 is noted as a pseudogene. The CDR3 sequence is 17 residues long. CDR3 sequence (DNA): TGTGCCAGCAGCAAAGACAGGCCGGGCGTGAACACCGGGGAGCTGTTTTTT. This codes for CASSKDRPGVNTGELFF.

The chain employs TRBV6-2 or TRBV6-3 and TRBJ2-1, with D maybe TRBD2 (6 bases). Per the germline V gene, CDR1 is MNHEY and CDR2 is SVGEGT. The V gene lost 5 bases and the J gene lost 4 bases, with 6 bases spanning the gap. This CDR3 has 12 residues. Here the CDR3 reads CASSGGYNEQFF. CDR3 nucleotides: TGTGCCAGCAGTGGGGGGTACAATGAGCAGTTCTTC.